Below are 13 T cell receptor beta chains sequenced from a single sample in a study of shared clonotypes between healthy human individuals. Libraries were prepared by immunoSEQ multiplex PCR; TCRdb keeps only in-frame clonotypes and omits some of them. The sample records under 750,000 clones, 55% to 75% being singletons. The sample consisted of memory CD4+ T cells sorted from blood. Specified subset: CD45RA-negative fraction. These receptors all stem from a woman aged 25-40 years in good health.

The V call is TRBV27, the J call TRBJ2-3, with no clear D. Germline CDR1 MNHEY, CDR2 SMNVEV (reference sequence). This CDR3 region has 15 residues. V lost 5 bases to trimming and J lost 0 bases, with 12 bases between them. CDR3: CASSPLAASTDTQYF. In DNA, the CDR3 is TGTGCCAGCAGTCCTTTGGCAGCTAGCACAGATACGCAGTATTTT.

This chain links TRBV7-9 with TRBJ1-3; D not certain. Germline CDR1 is SEHNR and CDR2 is FQNEAQ (reference sequence). The CDR3 is 14 amino acids. V lost 3 bases and J 3 bases, leaving 9 bases between the germline ends. CDR3 protein: CASSFPRFGNTIYF. Here the CDR3 DNA reads TGTGCCAGCAGCTTCCCCAGATTTGGAAACACCATATATTTT.

A note on this clone: This sample also contains other DNA sequences that code for the same CDR3. The chain joins TRBV2 to TRBJ1-5; no clear D gene. Germline loops: CDR1 SNHLY, CDR2 FYNNEI. The CDR3 consists of 14 residues. V gave up 3 bases and J gave up 2 bases, with 8 bases separating them. CDR3 in amino acids: CASSERSGNQPQHF. DNA for the CDR3: TGTGCCAGCAGTGAGAGGTCGGGCAATCAGCCCCAGCATTTT.

The chain uses TRBV11-2 and TRBJ2-5; D possibly uses TRBD1 or TRBD2 (5 bases each). This CDR3 has 15 amino acids. Germline values: CDR1 SGHAT, CDR2 FQNNGV. V was shortened by 1 base and J by 5 bases, with 14 bases between the two germline ends. The CDR3 loop is CASSLVVLGTETQYF. CDR3 sequence (DNA): TGTGCCAGCAGCTTAGTTGTCTTGGGGACGGAGACCCAGTACTTC.

This clone appeared a few times. The chain carries TRBV14 and TRBJ1-2; D gene unclear. The germline CDR1 and CDR2 sequences are SGHDN and FVKESK. The CDR3 has 13 residues. The V end lost 4 bases, the J end lost 5 bases, and 11 bases lay between the germline ends. The CDR3 nucleotides read TGTGCCAGCAGCCGAAATGGGATATATGGCTACACCTTC. Residues: CASSRNGIYGYTF.

The chain couples TRBV5-1 to TRBJ1-1; 9 nucleotides line up with TRBD1. After removal of 4 bases from V and 4 bases from J, the junction contained 8 bases not matched to a gene. The CDR3 runs to 15 residues. CDR1 and CDR2 (germline): SGHRS, YFSETQ. CDR3 sequence (DNA): TGCGCCAGCAGCCTCCCCGGGACAGGGCCCACTGAAGCTTTCTTT. It is translated as CASSLPGTGPTEAFF.

This chain joins TRBV4-1 and TRBJ2-5, with 9 bases fitting TRBD2. The CDR3 loop spans 16 amino acids. V shed 0 bases and J 5 bases; nucleotides not matched to a gene: 7. The germline gives CDR1 MGHRA, CDR2 YSYEKL. CDR3 bases: TGCGCCAGCAGCCAAGATCCCCGACTAGCGGCGGAGACCCAGTACTTC. It translates to CASSQDPRLAAETQYF.

A remark on this clone: The same CDR3 can be traced to other DNA sequences in this sample. The chain couples TRBV19 to TRBJ1-5, with 10 nucleotides matching TRBD1. With V trimmed by 4 bases and J by 7 bases, 4 bases remained unmatched. Looked up from germline, CDR1 is LNHDA and CDR2 is SQIVND (reference sequence). The CDR3 totals 14 residues. CDR3 nucleotides: TGTGCCAGTAGTACGACAGGGGGCGGCCAGCCCCAGCATTTT. Amino acid sequence: CASSTTGGGQPQHF.

With regard to this clone: The sample holds other DNA sequences that translate to the same CDR3. The chain carries TRBV7-2 and TRBJ1-1, with unresolved D. Germline values: CDR1 SGHTA, CDR2 FQGNSA. Trimming stripped 1 base from V and 0 bases from J, with 12 bases between. The CDR3 sequence is 16 residues long. CDR3 residues: CASSLGRHRLNTEAFF. The CDR3 coding sequence is TGTGCCAGCAGCTTAGGGCGACACCGATTGAACACTGAAGCTTTCTTT.

Worth noting for this clone: This sample includes further DNA sequences coding for the same CDR3. The chain recombines TRBV4-1 with TRBJ2-3; a possible D gene is TRBD2 (7 bases). V shed 1 base and J shed 6 bases, with 14 bases lying between them. The V gene's germline CDR1 is MGHRA and CDR2 YSYEKL. The CDR3 is 15 amino acids. This CDR3 is CASSQGGTGGDTQYF. Written as DNA, the CDR3 is TGCGCCAGCAGCCAAGGAGGGACGGGGGGCGATACGCAGTATTTT.

The chain has TRBV29-1 and TRBJ1-1; 9 bases agree with TRBD1. The J segment lost 4 bases and the V segment lost 5 bases, leaving 8 bases of the junction unmatched. From germline, CDR1 is SQVTM and CDR2 ANQGSEA. This CDR3 region has 14 residues. The CDR3 loop is CSVIQGAWGTEAFF. The CDR3 DNA reads TGCAGCGTTATACAGGGGGCGTGGGGCACTGAAGCTTTCTTT.

J is TRBJ2-2 and V is TRBV6-1; D call uncertain. Germline values: CDR1 MNHNS, CDR2 SASEGT. Trimming stripped 9 bases from V and 3 bases from J, with 11 bases between. The CDR3 extends over 13 amino acids. CDR3 bases: TGTGCCAGTCCGTTGACGGACACCGGGGAGCTGTTTTTT. It codes for CASPLTDTGELFF.

This chain joins TRBV28 and TRBJ2-3; the match to TRBD1 covers 8 bases. Germline V gene sequence: CDR1 MDHEN, CDR2 SYDVKM. V was pared by 3 bases and J by 1 base, with 9 bases of the junction left unmatched. The CDR3 is made up of 17 amino acids. The CDR3 bases are TGTGCCAGCAGTTTCTACCCCCAGGGGGCGGGCACAGATACGCAGTATTTT. It yields the protein CASSFYPQGAGTDTQYF.